This is a list of T cell receptor beta chains from one sample in a study of blood T cells in healthy people across ages. Each CDR3 protein is one row after TCRdb ran MiXCR on the 5' RACE reads. The sample holds over 1,500,000 distinct CDR3 sequences, around 48% seen once. The sample comprised blood. The origin of the receptors is a woman in her thirties or forties in good health. Each CDR3 is given with its conserved first and last residue. D genes are given only for firm matches. Only some rows state a clone size, as once, few, many or a class for expanded clones.

NA	TRBJ2-7	TRBD2	TRBV20-1	CSARARGAPYEQYF	TGCAGTGCTAGAGCGCGGGGGGCACCCTACGAGCAGTACTTC
NA	TRBJ2-6	NA	TRBV20-1	CSASGPRGSGANVLTF	TGCAGTGCTAGCGGCCCTAGGGGCTCCGGGGCCAACGTCCTGACTTTC
few	TRBJ2-3	NA	TRBV28	CASSYRRDTQYF	TGTGCCAGCTCCTATCGGCGGGATACGCAGTATTTT
NA	TRBJ2-5	NA	TRBV24-1	CATSLGGEKETQYF	TGTGCCACCAGTCTCGGGGGCGAAAAAGAGACCCAGTACTTC
NA	TRBJ1-4	NA	TRBV7-9	CASSLALRSPATNEKLFF	TGTGCCAGCAGCTTAGCTTTGCGGAGTCCGGCAACTAATGAAAAACTGTTTTTT
NA	TRBJ2-3	NA	TRBV20-1	CSPRVGGTDTQYF	TGCAGCCCCAGGGTGGGCGGCACAGATACGCAGTATTTT
NA	TRBJ2-1	NA	TRBV20-1	CSARLRLYNEQFF	TGCAGTGCTCGACTGCGGCTCTACAATGAGCAGTTCTTC
NA	TRBJ2-5	TRBD2	TRBV24-1	CATSDLGLAGEQETQYF	TGTGCCACCAGTGATTTAGGACTAGCGGGGGAACAAGAGACCCAGTACTTC
NA	TRBJ2-1	NA	TRBV10-3	CAIRATAGKEQFF	TGTGCCATCAGGGCAACCGCAGGGAAAGAGCAGTTCTTC
NA	TRBJ2-7	TRBD2	TRBV6-2/TRBV6-3	CASTAGLAGDYEQYF	TGTGCCAGCACTGCCGGACTAGCGGGGGACTACGAGCAGTACTTC
NA	TRBJ2-3	TRBD1	TRBV20-1	CSARGQGDTQYF	TGCAGTGCTAGAGGACAGGGCGATACGCAGTATTTT
NA	TRBJ1-5	NA	TRBV4-1	CASSSLAGKGNQPQHF	TGCGCCAGCAGTTCCCTGGCGGGGAAGGGAAATCAGCCCCAGCATTTT
NA	TRBJ2-1	TRBD2	TRBV27	CASSRTSGRGINEQFF	TGTGCCAGCAGTCGGACTAGCGGGAGGGGTATCAATGAGCAGTTCTTC
NA	TRBJ2-5	NA	TRBV20-1	CSANRDSAVETQYF	TGCAGTGCTAACCGGGACTCGGCGGTAGAGACCCAGTACTTC
NA	TRBJ2-5	NA	TRBV9	CASGGRGLKETQYF	TGTGCCAGCGGGGGACGGGGACTCAAAGAGACCCAGTACTTC
few	TRBJ1-5	NA	TRBV29-1	CSAQLGGDQPQHF	TGCAGCGCCCAGTTGGGAGGGGATCAGCCCCAGCATTTT
NA	TRBJ2-7	NA	TRBV15	CATSSHALSDEQYF	TGTGCCACCAGCAGCCATGCTCTTTCGGACGAGCAGTACTTC
NA	TRBJ2-1	NA	TRBV7-2	CASSRSHEQFF	TGTGCCAGCAGCCGCTCTCATGAGCAGTTCTTC
few	TRBJ2-1	TRBD1	TRBV4-3	CASSQMDRGVGEQFF	TGCGCCAGCAGCCAAATGGACAGGGGGGTCGGTGAGCAGTTCTTC
once	TRBJ1-5	NA	TRBV28	CASTSGWERNQPQHF	TGTGCCAGCACTTCGGGGTGGGAACGCAATCAGCCCCAGCATTTT
NA	TRBJ1-2	NA	TRBV9	CASSIQNLGYGYTF	TGTGCCAGCAGCATCCAAAACCTGGGCTATGGCTACACCTTC
NA	TRBJ2-7	NA	TRBV6-2/TRBV6-3	CASSVRGPQHEQYF	TGTGCCAGCAGTGTGCGGGGGCCCCAACACGAGCAGTACTTC
NA	TRBJ2-1	NA	TRBV5-6	CASSLVQSYNGQFF	TGTGCCAGCAGCCTGGTGCAGTCCTACAATGGGCAGTTCTTC
few	TRBJ2-1	NA	TRBV29-1	CSVVTDRTYNEQFF	TGCAGCGTCGTTACGGACAGAACCTACAATGAGCAGTTCTTC
NA	TRBJ2-3	NA	TRBV7-2	CASSFQGGLDTQYF	TGTGCCAGCAGCTTCCAGGGGGGCCTAGATACGCAGTATTTT
NA	TRBJ2-1	NA	TRBV4-3	CASSQVPREMSYNEQFF	TGCGCCAGCAGCCAAGTACCCAGGGAGATGTCCTACAATGAGCAGTTCTTC
NA	TRBJ2-5	TRBD1	TRBV24-1	CATSAGRGRIQYF	TGTGCCACCAGTGCCGGTAGGGGGCGCATCCAGTACTTC
few	TRBJ2-7	NA	TRBV28	CASSLFQFSYEQYF	TGTGCCAGCAGTTTATTCCAGTTCTCCTACGAGCAGTACTTC
many	TRBJ2-5	NA	TRBV7-2	CASSLGRGETQYF	TGTGCCAGCAGCTTGGGGCGAGGGGAGACCCAGTACTTC
NA	TRBJ2-5	NA	TRBV5-1	CASSAYSQETQYF	TGCGCCAGCAGCGCGTATAGTCAAGAGACCCAGTACTTC
once	TRBJ2-1	NA	TRBV6-1	CASKRGGNEQFF	TGTGCCAGCAAGAGGGGCGGGAATGAGCAGTTCTTC
NA	TRBJ2-3	TRBD1	TRBV7-2	CASSPQGAAPPDTQYF	TGTGCCAGCAGCCCGCAGGGGGCAGCCCCACCAGATACGCAGTATTTT
NA	TRBJ2-5	NA	TRBV20-1	CSARGITGGETQYF	TGCAGTGCTAGAGGGATAACTGGGGGGGAGACCCAGTACTTC
NA	TRBJ2-6	NA	TRBV29-1	CSVDDTTGANVLTF	TGCAGCGTCGACGACACTACTGGGGCCAACGTCCTGACTTTC
NA	TRBJ1-3	TRBD1	TRBV7-9	CASTRGQDSGNTIYF	TGTGCCAGCACGCGGGGACAGGACTCTGGAAACACCATATATTTT
NA	TRBJ1-2	NA	TRBV15	CATSRDQVVGYTF	TGTGCCACCAGCAGAGATCAAGTGGTTGGCTACACCTTC
once	TRBJ1-4	NA	TRBV5-1	CASSLEGSGGLFF	TGCGCCAGCAGCTTGGAGGGGTCAGGCGGACTGTTTTTT
NA	TRBJ1-1	NA	TRBV11-2	CASSSQGMTSTEAFF	TGTGCCAGCAGCTCCCAGGGGATGACTAGCACTGAAGCTTTCTTT
NA	TRBJ1-2	NA	TRBV4-1	CASSQGSGNFFNYGYTF	TGCGCCAGCAGCCAAGGTTCAGGGAATTTTTTTAACTATGGCTACACCTTC
NA	TRBJ1-6	NA	TRBV14	CASRERGLNSPLHF	TGTGCCAGCAGGGAAAGGGGCCTCAATTCACCCCTCCACTTT
NA	TRBJ2-5	NA	TRBV7-2	CASSLFGGQKETQYF	TGTGCCAGCAGCTTATTCGGGGGACAAAAAGAGACCCAGTACTTC
few	TRBJ2-7	NA	TRBV5-5	CASSWDGPSYEQYF	TGTGCCAGCAGCTGGGACGGACCCTCCTACGAGCAGTACTTC
NA	TRBJ1-5	NA	TRBV20-1	CSARAGTGNQPQHF	TGCAGTGCTAGGGCAGGTACGGGCAATCAGCCCCAGCATTTT
NA	TRBJ2-7	NA	TRBV6-6	CASSYSGTNYNEQYF	TGTGCCAGCAGTTACTCAGGGACAAACTACAATGAGCAGTACTTC
NA	TRBJ2-5	NA	TRBV6-2/TRBV6-3	CASKEGAGLPVGEQYF	TGTGCCAGCAAGGAGGGGGCGGGACTCCCGGTAGGTGAGCAGTACTTC
NA	TRBJ2-3	NA	TRBV4-3	CASSQDVMRGSTDTQYF	TGCGCCAGCAGCCAAGACGTTATGAGGGGCTCTACAGATACGCAGTATTTT
NA	TRBJ2-7	NA	TRBV20-1	CSARDVVGPIHYEQYF	TGCAGTGCTAGAGATGTTGTGGGGCCGATCCACTACGAGCAGTACTTC
NA	TRBJ2-3	NA	TRBV6-2/TRBV6-3	CASSFWEKDTQYF	TGTGCCAGCAGTTTCTGGGAGAAAGATACGCAGTATTTT